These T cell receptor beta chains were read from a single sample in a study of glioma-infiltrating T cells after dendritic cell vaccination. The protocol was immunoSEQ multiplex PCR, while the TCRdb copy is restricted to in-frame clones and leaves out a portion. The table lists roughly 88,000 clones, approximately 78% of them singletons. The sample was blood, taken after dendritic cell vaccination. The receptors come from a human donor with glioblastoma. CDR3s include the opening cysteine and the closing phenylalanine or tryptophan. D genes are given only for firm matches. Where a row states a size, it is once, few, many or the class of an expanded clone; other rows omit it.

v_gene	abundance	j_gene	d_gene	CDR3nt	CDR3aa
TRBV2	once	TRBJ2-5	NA	TGTGCCAGCAGCCCCAGACATCCGGGGATAGAGACCCAGTACTTC	CASSPRHPGIETQYF
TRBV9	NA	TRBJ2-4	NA	TGTGCCAGCAGCCCAGTGGGGGGAGGCAAAAACATTCAGTACTTC	CASSPVGGGKNIQYF
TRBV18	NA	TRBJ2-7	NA	TGTGCCAGCTCCACCAACGCGGGATACGAGCAGTACTTC	CASSTNAGYEQYF
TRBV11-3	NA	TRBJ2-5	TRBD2	TGTGCCAGCAGCTCACCCTGGGAGGCTAGCGGGAGAGAACAAGAGACCCAGTACTTC	CASSSPWEASGREQETQYF
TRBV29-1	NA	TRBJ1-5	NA	TGCAGCGTTGCGGGTCAGGGTGGGGCGAGCAATCAGCCCCAGCATTTT	CSVAGQGGASNQPQHF
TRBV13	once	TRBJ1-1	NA	TGTGCCAGCAGCTCCCCCGCTCCGGGGTGGAACACTGAAGCTTTCTTT	CASSSPAPGWNTEAFF
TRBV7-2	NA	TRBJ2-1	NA	TGTGCCAGCAGCGTTCTTCTAGGTGGCTACCACAATGAGCAGTTCTTC	CASSVLLGGYHNEQFF
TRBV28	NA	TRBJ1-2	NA	TGTGCCAGCAGTATCCAAGGGAGTCTCTATGGCTACACCTTC	CASSIQGSLYGYTF
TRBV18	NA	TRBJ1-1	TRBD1	TGTGCCAGCTCACCTCCAGGGGGCTCTCTGGCCACTGAAGCTTTCTTT	CASSPPGGSLATEAFF
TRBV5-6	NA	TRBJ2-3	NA	TGTGCCAGCAGCTTGGCCGGGCGGGGGCACACAGATACGCAGTATTTT	CASSLAGRGHTDTQYF
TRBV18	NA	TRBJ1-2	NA	TGTGCCAGCTCACCCCAGACAGTGACCTTCTATGGCTACACCTTC	CASSPQTVTFYGYTF
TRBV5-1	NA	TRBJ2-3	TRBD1	TGCGCCAGCAGCGCCGGGACAGGGACGAATACGCAGTATTTT	CASSAGTGTNTQYF
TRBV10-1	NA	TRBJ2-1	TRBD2	TGCGCCAGCAGTGAAGGGACTAGCCGAGAGCAGTTCTTC	CASSEGTSREQFF
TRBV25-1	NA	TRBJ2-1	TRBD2	TGTGCCAGCAGTGCCACCGGGACTAGCTCCTACAATGAGCAGTTCTTC	CASSATGTSSYNEQFF
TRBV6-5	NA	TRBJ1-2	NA	TGTGCCAGCAGTTACTCAGTGTTCCGAGATGGCTACACCTTC	CASSYSVFRDGYTF
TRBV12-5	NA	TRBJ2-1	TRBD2	TGTGCTAGTGTCGATAGCGGGAGTCTTGGTGAGCAGTTCTTC	CASVDSGSLGEQFF
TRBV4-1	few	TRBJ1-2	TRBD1	TGCGCCAGCAGCCAAACGGACAGGGAAGACTATGGCTACACCTTC	CASSQTDREDYGYTF
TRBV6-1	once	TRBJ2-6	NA	TGTGCCAGCAGTACAGGGTCCGGGGCCAACGTCCTGACTTTC	CASSTGSGANVLTF
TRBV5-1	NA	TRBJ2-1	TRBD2	TGCGCCAGCAGCTTGCCGGCGAGCGGGGGGTTCAATGAGCAGTTCTTC	CASSLPASGGFNEQFF
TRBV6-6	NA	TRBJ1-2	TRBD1	TGTGCCAGCAGTTACTCTGGCCAGGGGGATGGCTACACCTTC	CASSYSGQGDGYTF
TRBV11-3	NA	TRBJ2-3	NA	TGTGCCAGCAGCCCTACCGGGGGAGCGGATACGCAGTATTTT	CASSPTGGADTQYF
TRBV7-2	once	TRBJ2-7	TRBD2	TGTGCCAGCAGCACCCCGGGACTAGCGGGGGGACTCAGTCCCTACGAGCAGTACTTC	CASSTPGLAGGLSPYEQYF
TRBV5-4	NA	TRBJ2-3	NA	TGTGCCAGCAGCTCGGCAGGGAGCACAGATACGCAGTATTTT	CASSSAGSTDTQYF
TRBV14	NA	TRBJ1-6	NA	TGTGCCAGCAGCCAAGACAGGGGTAAGAATTCACCCCTCCACTTT	CASSQDRGKNSPLHF
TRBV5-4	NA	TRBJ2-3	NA	TGTGCCAGCAGGGCTACAGGGAACACAGATACGCAGTATTTT	CASRATGNTDTQYF
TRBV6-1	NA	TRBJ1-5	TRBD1	TGTGCCAGCAGTGAAGCGCAGCGACAGGGGGCCCTAGGACAGCCCCAGCATTTT	CASSEAQRQGALGQPQHF
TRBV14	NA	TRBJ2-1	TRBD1	TGTGCCAGCAGCACGACAGGGAAGCGCTACAATGAGCAGTTCTTC	CASSTTGKRYNEQFF
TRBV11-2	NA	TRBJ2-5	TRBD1	TGTGCCAGCAGCCCCACCGGGACAGGGGGCCAAGAGACCCAGTACTTC	CASSPTGTGGQETQYF
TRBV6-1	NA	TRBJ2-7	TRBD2	TGTGCCAGCAGTGACCCCGGGACTAGCGGCTACGAGCAGTACTTC	CASSDPGTSGYEQYF
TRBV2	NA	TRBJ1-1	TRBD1	TGTGCCAGCAGAGATGACAGGGGATGGACTGAAGCTTTCTTT	CASRDDRGWTEAFF
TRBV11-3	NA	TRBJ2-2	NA	TGTGCCAGCAGCCTGCACGCGGTTCCCGGGGAGCTGTTTTTT	CASSLHAVPGELFF
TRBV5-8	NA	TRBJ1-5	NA	TGTGCCAGCAGCTTAAGGACAGTAAATCAGCCCCAGCATTTT	CASSLRTVNQPQHF
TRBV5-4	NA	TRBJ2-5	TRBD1	TGTGCCAGCAGCTTTGACCCCACAGGGGCCCAGTACTTC	CASSFDPTGAQYF
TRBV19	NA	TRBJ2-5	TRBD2	TGTGCCAGTAGTAACGGGATCGGGGGGGAGACCCAGTACTTC	CASSNGIGGETQYF
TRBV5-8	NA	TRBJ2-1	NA	TGTGCCAGCAGCCCCTTAGGGGGTGGCGATGAGCAGTTCTTC	CASSPLGGGDEQFF
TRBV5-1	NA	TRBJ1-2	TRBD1	TGCGCCAGCAGCTCTACCACAGGCAGGGGGCTATATGGCTACACCTTC	CASSSTTGRGLYGYTF
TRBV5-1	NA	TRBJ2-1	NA	TGCGCCAGCAGCTTGGCTCCAGGGGGAGGATACAATGAGCAGTTCTTC	CASSLAPGGGYNEQFF
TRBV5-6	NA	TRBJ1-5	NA	TGTGCCAGCAGCTTTATTCATGGCGCAGGGGACAATCAGCCCCAGCATTTT	CASSFIHGAGDNQPQHF
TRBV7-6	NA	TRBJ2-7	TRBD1	TGTGCCAGCAGCCCAGTAACAGGGGGTCGGCGAAACTACGAGCAGTACTTC	CASSPVTGGRRNYEQYF
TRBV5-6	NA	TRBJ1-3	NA	TGTGCCAGCAGCTTAGGCAGGCGTGGAAACACCATATATTTT	CASSLGRRGNTIYF
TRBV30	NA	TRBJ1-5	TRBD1	TGTGCCTGGAGTGCCCCTCGACAGGGTCGAGGTCAGCCCCAGCATTTT	CAWSAPRQGRGQPQHF
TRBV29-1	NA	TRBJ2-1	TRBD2	TGCAGCGTTGAAGACCCCCTAGCGGGGGTTAGGAATGAGCAGTTCTTC	CSVEDPLAGVRNEQFF
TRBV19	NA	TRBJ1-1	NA	TGTGCCAGTAGTATCCCAAGTAACGGCAGGGTGGTCACTGAAGCTTTCTTT	CASSIPSNGRVVTEAFF
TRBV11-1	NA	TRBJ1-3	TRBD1	TGTGCCAGCAGCACCTGGACAGGGGAGTCTGGAAACACCATATATTTT	CASSTWTGESGNTIYF
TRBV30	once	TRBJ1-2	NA	TGTGCCTGGAGTAGGACTTTAAACTATGGCTACACCTTC	CAWSRTLNYGYTF
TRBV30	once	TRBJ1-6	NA	TGTGCCTGGCTAGGACAACTCGGGTCACCCCTCCACTTT	CAWLGQLGSPLHF
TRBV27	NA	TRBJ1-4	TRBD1	TGTGCCAGCAGTTCGACAGGGTACGAAAAACTGTTTTTT	CASSSTGYEKLFF
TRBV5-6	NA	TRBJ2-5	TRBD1	TGTGCCAGCACCCTATACAGGGGTGAGACCCAGTACTTC	CASTLYRGETQYF
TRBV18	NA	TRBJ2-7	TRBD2	TGTGCCAGCTCACCCCCAGGGACTAGCGGGGGGGAGCAGTACTTC	CASSPPGTSGGEQYF